This T cell receptor beta chain was captured in a study of control samples from healthy donors and cancer patients. The CDR3 consists of 15 residues. V lost 4 bases to trimming and J lost 7 bases, with 19 bases between them. The germline CDR1 and CDR2 sequences are SGHKS and YYEKEE (reference sequence). Some clones are missing from TCRdb's copy, which holds only in-frame ones; the method was immunoSEQ multiplex PCR. Of roughly 80,000 clones detected, around nine tenths appear once; the ten largest clones hold 5.7%. The source material was blood. The receptor's source is a woman aged 50 to 65 in good health. The chain couples TRBV5-5 to TRBJ2-3; D is undetermined. Here the CDR3 reads CASSPFGRPAYTQYF. The CDR3 DNA reads TGTGCCAGCAGCCCTTTTGGTAGGCCCGCATATACGCAGTATTTT.